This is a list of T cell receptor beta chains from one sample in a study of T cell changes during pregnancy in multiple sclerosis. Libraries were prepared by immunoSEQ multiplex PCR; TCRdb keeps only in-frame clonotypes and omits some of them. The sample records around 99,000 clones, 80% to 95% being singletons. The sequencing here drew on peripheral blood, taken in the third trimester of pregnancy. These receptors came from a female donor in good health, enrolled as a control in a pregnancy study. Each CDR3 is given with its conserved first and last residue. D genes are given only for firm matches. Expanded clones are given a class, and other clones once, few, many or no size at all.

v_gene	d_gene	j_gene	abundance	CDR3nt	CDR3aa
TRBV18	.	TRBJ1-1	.	TGTGCCAGCTCGCCCGGCGAGGCCAACACTGAAGCTTTCTTT	CASSPGEANTEAFF
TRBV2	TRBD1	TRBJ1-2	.	TGTGCCAGCAGTGGAACTATCTGGGACAGGGAGGACTACACCTTC	CASSGTIWDREDYTF
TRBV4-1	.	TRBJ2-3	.	TGCGCCAGCAGCCATATCCGGGATACGCAGTATTTT	CASSHIRDTQYF
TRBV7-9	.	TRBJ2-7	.	TGTGCCAGCAGCTTAATTCCAGGGCCTTCTCACGAGCAGTACTTC	CASSLIPGPSHEQYF
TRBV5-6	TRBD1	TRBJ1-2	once	TGTGCCAGCAGCTTGCGACAGGGCGGCTATGGCTACACCTTC	CASSLRQGGYGYTF
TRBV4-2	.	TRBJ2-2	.	TGTGCCAGCAGCCAAGTTGGGTCAGGGGTAACCGGGGAGCTGTTTTTT	CASSQVGSGVTGELFF
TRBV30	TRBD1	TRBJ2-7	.	TGTGCCTGGAGTGGGGACAGGTTTCAGGAGCAGTACTTC	CAWSGDRFQEQYF
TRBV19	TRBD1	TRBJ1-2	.	TGTGCCAGTACCGCGGACAGGGTGGGAAGGAGCTACACCTTC	CASTADRVGRSYTF
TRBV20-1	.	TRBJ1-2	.	TGCAGTTCGACAGCGTACTATGGCTACACCTTC	CSSTAYYGYTF
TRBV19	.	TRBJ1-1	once	TGTGCCAGTAGTCTCGGGGGATTCACTGAAGCTTTCTTT	CASSLGGFTEAFF
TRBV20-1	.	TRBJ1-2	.	TGCAGTGCTAGTAAGCCCTATGGCTACACCTTC	CSASKPYGYTF